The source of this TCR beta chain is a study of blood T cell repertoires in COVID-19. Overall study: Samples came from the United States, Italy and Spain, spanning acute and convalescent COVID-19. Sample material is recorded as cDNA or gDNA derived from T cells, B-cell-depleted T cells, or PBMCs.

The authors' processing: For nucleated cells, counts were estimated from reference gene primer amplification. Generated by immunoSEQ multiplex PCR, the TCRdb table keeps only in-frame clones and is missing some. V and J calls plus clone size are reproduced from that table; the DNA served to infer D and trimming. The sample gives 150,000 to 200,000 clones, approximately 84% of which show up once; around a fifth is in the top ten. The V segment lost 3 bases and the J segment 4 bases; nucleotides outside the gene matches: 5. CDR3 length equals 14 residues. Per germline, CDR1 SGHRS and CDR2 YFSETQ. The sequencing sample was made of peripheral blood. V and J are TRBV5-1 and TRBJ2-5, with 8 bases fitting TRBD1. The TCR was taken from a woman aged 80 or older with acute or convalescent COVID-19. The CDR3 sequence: CASSSTGARETQYF. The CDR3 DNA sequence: TGCGCCAGCAGCTCGACAGGGGCGAGAGAGACCCAGTACTTC.